The next 21 T cell receptor beta chains were all read from a single sample in a study of cytomegalovirus exposure and HLA in healthy donors. Sequenced by immunoSEQ multiplex PCR; TCRdb stores in-frame clones only, minus some. Here the sample spans 150,000 to 200,000 clones, roughly 86% being singletons. The sample taken for sequencing was PBMCs. These receptors originate from a woman aged 18-29 years in good health and CMV-seronegative.

CDR3 loop: CASSTRQSKDTQYF. The CDR3 nucleotides read TGTGCCAGCAGCACGCGACAAAGCAAGGATACGCAGTATTTT. The chain has TRBV9 and TRBJ2-3; D call uncertain. This CDR3 contains 14 residues. The germline V gene has CDR1 SGDLS and CDR2 YYNGEE. V lost 4 bases and J 6 bases, leaving 15 bases between the germline ends.

The chain joins TRBV18 to TRBJ2-2; D might be TRBD1 (5 bases). The CDR3 is 14 residues long. V was shortened by 8 bases and J by 4 bases, with 14 bases between the two germline ends. Germline CDR1 KGHSH, CDR2 LQKENI. The CDR3, as DNA: TGTGCCAGCACAGGACAAGGGCTCACCGGGGAGCTGTTTTTT. This encodes CASTGQGLTGELFF.

This chain links TRBV7-9 with TRBJ2-7, with 9 bases matching TRBD1. The J segment lost 7 bases and the V segment lost 1 base, leaving 14 bases of the junction unmatched. The CDR3 covers 17 residues. The germline V gene has CDR1 SEHNR and CDR2 FQNEAQ (reference sequence). CDR3 nucleotide sequence: TGTGCCAGCAGCTTAGAGTCCGGACAGGGGTGGATGTTGGAGCAGTACTTC. This encodes CASSLESGQGWMLEQYF.

V and J are TRBV2 and TRBJ2-7; D unclear. From germline, CDR1 is SNHLY and CDR2 FYNNEI. Deletions cut 4 bases from V and 5 bases from J, with 30 bases between. This CDR3 is built from 19 residues. The CDR3 protein is CASSVSSSLSASGLHEQYF. CDR3 DNA sequence: TGTGCCAGCAGTGTTTCGTCTAGTTTATCGGCCTCTGGTCTCCACGAGCAGTACTTC. The whole variable domain, remainder taken from reference TRBV2 and TRBJ2-7, is EPEVTQTPSHQVTQMGQEVILRCVPISNHLYFYWYRQILGQKVEFLVSFYNNEISEKSEIFDDQFSVERPDGSNFTLKIRSTKLEDSAMYFCASSVSSSLSASGLHEQYFGPGTRLTVT.

The table lists this clone with a count of one. The rearrangement uses TRBV4-1 and TRBJ2-5; TRBD2 is a possible D gene (7 bases). This CDR3 has 14 residues. In germline, CDR1 is MGHRA, CDR2 YSYEKL. Trimming removed 1 base at V and 4 bases at J, with 10 bases between. The CDR3 reads CASSQVGGRETQYF. DNA of the CDR3: TGCGCCAGCAGCCAAGTGGGGGGGCGAGAGACCCAGTACTTC.

The rearrangement joins TRBV18 to TRBJ2-1; 13 nucleotides agree with TRBD2. The junction had 8 bases not matched to a gene; V was cut back by 6 bases and J by 9 bases. This CDR3 region has 15 residues. Germline V gene lookup returns CDR1 KGHSH and CDR2 LQKENI. The CDR3 region is CASSQWTSGSIEQFF. CDR3 nucleotide sequence: TGTGCCAGCTCCCAATGGACTAGCGGGAGCATTGAGCAGTTCTTC.

V gene TRBV19 combines with J gene TRBJ1-2, with D maybe TRBD1 (6 bases). Germline V CDR1 and CDR2: LNHDA, SQIVND (reference sequence). Between the trimmed V and J ends, which lost 7 bases and 0 bases, there was a span of 15 bases. The CDR3 runs 15 residues. Written as DNA, the CDR3 is TGTGCCAGTATAGAACAGGGAAGCGCTAACTATGGCTACACCTTC. As protein: CASIEQGSANYGYTF.

The chain couples TRBV2 to TRBJ1-5; TRBD1 is a possible D gene (5 bases). Per the germline V gene, CDR1 is SNHLY and CDR2 is FYNNEI. This CDR3 has 16 amino acids. V lost 3 bases and J 2 bases, leaving 14 bases between the germline ends. The CDR3 DNA follows: TGTGCCAGCAGTGAGTTCAAAGGGGTTCGCAATCAGCCCCAGCATTTT. It translates to CASSEFKGVRNQPQHF.

CDR3 in DNA: TGCGCCAGCAGACCCGGGACAGGGTACTCCTACGAGCAGTACTTC. Translated: CASRPGTGYSYEQYF. This chain links TRBV5-1 with TRBJ2-7; 9 bases match TRBD1. Germline loops: CDR1 SGHRS, CDR2 YFSETQ. J lost 0 bases, V lost 5 bases, and 6 bases had no gene match. The length of the CDR3 is 15 residues.

The chain has TRBV5-1 and TRBJ1-1, with TRBD1 matching 8 bases. The CDR3 sequence is 14 residues long. CDR1 and CDR2 (germline): SGHRS, YFSETQ. The V and J ends lost 2 bases and 3 bases, in that order; junction bases with no gene match: 3. CDR3 protein: CASSFMGQDTEAFF. Here the CDR3 DNA reads TGCGCCAGCAGCTTTATGGGACAGGACACTGAAGCTTTCTTT.

The V call is TRBV7-6, the J call TRBJ1-1; perhaps TRBD1 as D (6 bases). This CDR3 has 14 residues. Trimming took off 7 bases at V and 0 bases at J, with 12 bases between the two ends. In germline, CDR1 is SGHVS, CDR2 FNYEAQ. This chain's CDR3 is CASTPGQMNTEAFF. Written as DNA, the CDR3 is TGTGCCAGCACCCCCGGACAGATGAACACTGAAGCTTTCTTT.

This chain joins TRBV12-5 and TRBJ2-3; TRBD1 matches 8 bases. The trim removed 3 bases at V and 3 bases at J, leaving 2 bases unmatched. CDR1 is LGHNT and CDR2 is FRNRAP in the germline V gene. This CDR3 region has 14 residues. The CDR3 loop reads CASGFTGGTDTQYF. CDR3 coding DNA: TGTGCTAGTGGTTTCACAGGGGGGACAGATACGCAGTATTTT.

This CDR3 is CASSHQDSPQETQYF. The CDR3 nucleotides are TGCGCCAGCAGCCACCAAGACAGCCCTCAAGAGACCCAGTACTTC. V gene TRBV5-1 combines with J gene TRBJ2-5; maybe TRBD1 (5 bases). CDR1 and CDR2 (germline): SGHRS, YFSETQ. Trimming left V 4 bases short and J 2 bases short, with 15 bases between. The CDR3 is 15 amino acids.

CDR3 region: CASSESGLVSEQFF. CDR3 in DNA: TGTGCCAGCAGTGAATCGGGACTAGTCAGTGAGCAGTTCTTC. The genes are TRBV6-1 and TRBJ2-1; 8 bases agree with TRBD2. In germline, CDR1 is MNHNS, CDR2 SASEGT. Unmatched junction bases numbered 6, after V lost 2 bases and J lost 9 bases. The CDR3 loop spans 14 amino acids.

The genes are TRBV6-5 and TRBJ2-2; D unresolved. The CDR3 loop spans 14 amino acids. Trimming left V 4 bases short and J 2 bases short, with 8 bases between. Germline V gives CDR1 MNHEY, CDR2 SVGAGI. The CDR3 is CASSFDTNTGELFF. The DNA for the CDR3 is TGTGCCAGCAGTTTCGACACTAACACCGGGGAGCTGTTTTTT.

This chain joins TRBV7-2 and TRBJ2-5, with TRBD2 as a possible D gene (7 bases). This CDR3 is built from 19 residues. The germline V and J ends were trimmed by 5 bases and 5 bases, with 30 bases remaining between them. The germline CDR1 and CDR2 sequences are SGHTA and FQGNSA. Here the CDR3 reads CASSPRGGGRFLLGETQYF. The CDR3 nucleotides read TGTGCCAGCAGCCCAAGAGGGGGGGGGAGATTCTTGTTGGGTGAGACCCAGTACTTC.

The chain carries TRBV11-2 and TRBJ1-4, with D possibly TRBD1 on 5 matching bases. Between the trimmed V and J ends, which lost 6 bases and 0 bases, there was a span of 8 bases. Germline V gives CDR1 SGHAT, CDR2 FQNNGV. This CDR3 has 14 residues. The CDR3 DNA reads as TGTGCCAGCAGTTGGGGGGCAACTAATGAAAAACTGTTTTTT. Translating it yields CASSWGATNEKLFF.

This clone was recorded only once. The CDR3, as DNA: TGTGCCAGCAGCCACCTTCGAAGCGGGAGTGTCTACGAGCAGTACTTC. Protein: CASSHLRSGSVYEQYF. The V call is TRBV11-2, the J call TRBJ2-7, with 8 positions matching TRBD2. CDR3 length equals 16 residues. Trimming removed 5 bases from V and 3 bases from J; junction bases left unmatched: 12. Looked up from germline, CDR1 is SGHAT and CDR2 is FQNNGV.

This chain links TRBV28 with TRBJ1-5; no firm D call. The CDR3 is 12 residues long. CDR1 and CDR2 (germline): MDHEN, SYDVKM. The V end lost 3 bases, the J end lost 7 bases, and 7 bases lay between the germline ends. The DNA for the CDR3 is TGTGCCAGCAGTTTGTTGGCCCAGCCCCAGCATTTT. Translating it yields CASSLLAQPQHF.

In its sample, this clone was seen a few times. This chain uses TRBV27 with TRBJ1-5, with 9 bases identical to TRBD1. Germline V gives CDR1 MNHEY, CDR2 SMNVEV (reference sequence). This CDR3 has 15 residues. V trimming: 3 bases; J trimming: 2 bases; junction bases outside the gene matches: 2. The DNA of the CDR3 is TGTGCCAGCAGTTTTGGACAGGGGCGCAATCAGCCCCAGCATTTT. Protein: CASSFGQGRNQPQHF.

Comments on this clone: Lacking the conserved final phenylalanine or tryptophan, this CDR3 likely reflects a read error. The DNA is left out, because the CDR3 cannot be placed on it with certainty; the CDR3 is given as TCRdb lists it. J is TRBJ1-1 and V is TRBV5-6; TRBD1 is taken as the D call from the table, unchecked against the DNA. 10 amino acids form the CDR3, both terminal residues included. Germline V gene sequence: CDR1 SGHDT, CDR2 YYEEEE. This CDR3 is CASTSNNGPV.